These 22 T cell receptor beta chains share one sample of origin, sequenced in a study of Graves' ophthalmopathy and Graves' hyperthyroidism. RNA transcripts yielded amplified TCR beta CDR3 regions. After a first-round RT-PCR with HTBI primers, a second-round multiplex PCR was run. TCRdb re-derived calls from the multiplex PCR reads in MiXCR, one entry per CDR3 protein. Here the sample spans some 160,000 distinct CDR3 sequences, around two fifths being singletons. The sequenced sample consisted of peripheral blood. The receptors come from a man in his thirties or forties with Graves' ophthalmopathy.

This clonotype was found many times. The chain couples TRBV6-5 to TRBJ2-2, with a possible D match to TRBD2 (6 bases). This CDR3 comprises 14 residues. The germline V gene has CDR1 MNHEY and CDR2 SVGAGI. Trimming cost V 0 bases and J 6 bases, with 8 bases left between them. The CDR3 coding sequence is TGTGCCAGCAGTTACTCGTCGGGGGCCGGGGAGCTGTTTTTT. Residues: CASSYSSGAGELFF.

This clonotype has at least ten counts. The chain joins TRBV12-3 or TRBV12-4 to TRBJ2-7, with a weak D call TRBD1 (5 bases). The V gene lost 5 bases and the J gene lost 12 bases, with 17 bases spanning the gap. This CDR3 has 12 amino acids. CDR3 sequence reads: CASSLLPGQLYF. For the CDR3, the DNA is TGTGCCAGCAGTCTGCTCCCCGGACAATTGTACTTC.

Turning to this clonotype: The junction does not match germline at one end; this may be a read error. V gene TRBV6-1 combines with J gene TRBJ2-7, with D perhaps matching TRBD1 or TRBD2 (5 bases each). CDR3 size: 12 residues. Germline lookup yields CDR1 MNHNS and CDR2 SASEGT. For the CDR3, the DNA is TGTGCCAGCGGTGAGGGGCCCTACGAGCAGTACTTC. This sequence encodes CASGEGPYEQYF.

This clonotype appeared a few times. The chain uses TRBV7-3 and TRBJ1-1, with no clear D. From germline, CDR1 is SGHTA and CDR2 FQGTGA. This CDR3 comprises 14 residues. The V end was cut by 4 bases, the J end by 0 bases, with 9 bases between. The CDR3 nucleotides are TGTGCCAGCAGCTCCCAAGGTTTGAACACTGAAGCTTTCTTT. It specifies CASSSQGLNTEAFF.

This clonotype appeared many times. A junction boundary mismatches the germline segment, possibly from a read error. The CDR3 loop is CASSWRGGGYEASF. In nucleotides, the CDR3 is TGTGCCAGCAGCTGGAGAGGTGGGGGTTACGAAGCTTCCTTT. This chain links TRBV11-2 with TRBJ1-1; D might be TRBD1 (5 bases). The germline CDR1 and CDR2 sequences are SGHAT and FQNNGV. CDR3 length: 14 amino acids.

This sequence joins TRBV28 and TRBJ1-3, with D unclear. This CDR3 contains 16 residues. Trimming took 2 bases from V and 0 from J, leaving 11 bases between them. Germline V CDR1 and CDR2: MDHEN, SYDVKM. CDR3 region: CASSLGPAVSGNTIYF. DNA for the CDR3: TGTGCCAGCAGTTTAGGCCCGGCGGTCTCTGGAAACACCATATATTTT.

The chain has TRBV28 and TRBJ2-5; 7 nucleotides agree with TRBD1. The CDR3 spans 16 residues. J lost 8 bases, V lost 6 bases, and 18 bases had no gene match. CDR1 MDHEN and CDR2 SYDVKM come from the germline V gene. CDR3 nucleotide sequence: TGTGCCAGCAGCTTGGGGGCCCCGGGACAGTCGAAAACCCAGTACTTC. Amino acids: CASSLGAPGQSKTQYF.

This clonotype showed up many times. J is TRBJ2-2 and V is TRBV7-2; D gene unclear. Trimming removed 11 bases at V and 1 base at J, with 8 bases between. The CDR3 sequence is 12 residues long. CDR1 SGHTA and CDR2 FQGNSA come from the germline V gene. The CDR3 DNA reads TGTGCCGTCAGGTGGAACACCGGGGAGCTGTTTTTT. Residues: CAVRWNTGELFF.

This clonotype was counted ten times or more. The CDR3 here is CASSLSPLAGYEQYF. The CDR3 nucleotides read TGTGCCAGCAGCCTTAGTCCTCTGGCCGGCTACGAGCAGTACTTC. The gene calls are TRBV28 and TRBJ2-7; D unclear. V shed 6 bases and J shed 3 bases, with 18 bases lying between them. The CDR3 length is 15 residues. CDR1 MDHEN and CDR2 SYDVKM come from the germline V gene.

This clonotype was recorded many times. The rearrangement joins TRBV28 to TRBJ1-5; perhaps TRBD1 as D (5 bases). The CDR3 runs to 14 residues. Germline loops: CDR1 MDHEN, CDR2 SYDVKM. V was trimmed by 5 bases and J by 6 bases, leaving 14 bases between them. In nucleotides, the CDR3 is TGTGCCAGCAGTCGGGGGGATCTGTTTCAGCCCCAGCATTTT. It translates to CASSRGDLFQPQHF.

This clonotype has a count of ten or more. This rearrangement joins TRBV12-3 or TRBV12-4 to TRBJ1-1; D is uncertain. V was trimmed by 7 bases and J by 0 bases, leaving 9 bases between them. CDR3 length: 13 amino acids. The CDR3 loop is CASMPTMNTEAFF. DNA of the CDR3: TGTGCCAGCATGCCCACCATGAACACTGAAGCTTTCTTT.

This chain connects TRBV12-3 or TRBV12-4 to TRBJ1-2; TRBD1 is a possible D gene (5 bases). CDR3 size: 15 residues. With 4 bases removed from V and 2 bases from J, the gap between germline ends came to 14 bases. This CDR3 reads CASSYSREGNYGYTF. Here the CDR3 DNA reads TGTGCCAGCAGTTACTCGAGGGAGGGGAACTATGGCTACACCTTC.

The V gene is TRBV7-8, the J gene TRBJ2-7; the match to TRBD1 covers 7 bases. The ends lost 5 bases at V and 4 bases at J; junction bases unmatched: 11. CDR3 size: 15 residues. Germline CDR1 and CDR2: SGHVS and FQNEAQ. CDR3 bases: TGTGCCAGCAGCAGGTACCGGGACAGCCTTTACGAGCAGTACTTC. Amino acids: CASSRYRDSLYEQYF.

This CDR3 is CASSGGPRSYTF. The CDR3 DNA sequence: TGTGCCAGCAGCGGTGGGCCTAGGAGCTACACCTTC. V usage is TRBV12-3 or TRBV12-4 and J usage is TRBJ1-2; D call uncertain. Trimming shortened V by 6 bases and J by 9 bases, and 14 bases separated the two germline ends. CDR3 size: 12 residues.

The gene calls are TRBV20-1 and TRBJ2-5, with a possible D match to TRBD2 (5 bases). The CDR3 has 14 amino acids. Germline V gene data show CDR1 as DFQATT and CDR2 as SNEGSKA (reference sequence). V lost 3 bases and J lost 0, with 11 bases in between. The CDR3 loop reads CSASYGGYQETQYF. The CDR3 nucleotides read TGCAGTGCTAGTTACGGCGGGTACCAAGAGACCCAGTACTTC.

CDR3 bases: TGCGCCAGCAGCTTCGGGGGAGAGGGCTATGGCTACACCTTC. Protein sequence: CASSFGGEGYGYTF. This chain joins TRBV5-1 and TRBJ1-2; tentatively, D is TRBD1 (5 bases). Germline V lookup: CDR1 SGHRS, CDR2 YFSETQ. The CDR3 is 14 amino acids. Trimming cost V 2 bases and J 4 bases, with 12 bases left between them.

At least ten counts were recorded for this clonotype. As DNA, the CDR3 is TGTGCCAGCAGCTGGGGGACAGAAGGAGAGACCCAGTACTTC. It yields the protein CASSWGTEGETQYF. The chain uses TRBV5-4 and TRBJ2-5; 7 bases fit TRBD1. The germline CDR1 and CDR2 sequences are SGHNT and YYREEE (reference sequence). This CDR3 spans 14 amino acids. With 3 bases clipped from V and 4 bases from J, the junction kept 6 bases outside the gene matches.

Many counts were recorded for this clonotype. The rearrangement joins TRBV4-2 to TRBJ1-5; weak D call: TRBD1 (5 bases). Germline V gene data show CDR1 as LGHNA and CDR2 as YNFKEQ. V was cut by 4 bases and J by 0 bases, with 16 bases left in between. CDR3 length equals 17 residues. The DNA for the CDR3 is TGTGCCAGCAGCCCCCGAATTTGGGGGTATAGCAATCAGCCCCAGCATTTT. Encoded protein: CASSPRIWGYSNQPQHF.

At least ten counts were recorded for this clonotype. The chain is built from TRBV10-3 and TRBJ2-3; 7 nucleotides match TRBD1. V lost 7 bases to trimming and J lost 4 bases; unmatched junction nucleotides: 5. The length of the CDR3 is 13 residues. Per germline, CDR1 ENHRY and CDR2 SYGVKD. The CDR3 DNA sequence: TGTGCCATCAAGGGGGCCTCACCAGATACGCAGTATTTT. Its protein is CAIKGASPDTQYF.

Only a few counts were recorded for this clonotype. The V call is TRBV20-1, the J call TRBJ2-4; 7 nucleotides match TRBD1. Looked up from germline, CDR1 is DFQATT and CDR2 is SNEGSKA (reference sequence). CDR3 length: 13 amino acids. J was trimmed by 7 bases and V by 5 bases; bases with no gene match: 8. Here the CDR3 DNA reads TGCAGTGCTCCTACAGGGGTGGGGAACATTCAGTACTTC. Amino acids: CSAPTGVGNIQYF.

This clonotype was counted many times. This chain connects TRBV4-2 to TRBJ1-6, with a tentative D call TRBD1 (5 bases). CDR1 LGHNA and CDR2 YNFKEQ come from the germline V gene. This CDR3 is 13 amino acids long. V was clipped by 0 bases and J by 12 bases, with 9 bases between them. The CDR3 nucleotides read TGTGCCAGCAGCCAAGAGGTAGGGGAACCCCTCCACTTT. The encoded protein is CASSQEVGEPLHF.

This clonotype appeared many times. The V and J genes are TRBV20-1 and TRBJ2-7, with 8 bases matching TRBD2. V lost 0 bases and J lost 2; bases outside the gene matches: 18. Looked up from germline, CDR1 is DFQATT and CDR2 is SNEGSKA (reference sequence). The CDR3 is made up of 19 amino acids. CDR3 nucleotides: TGCAGTGCTAGAGATCGGCTAGCGGGTTTTTTTTATGGACCCTACGAGCAGTACTTC. It codes for CSARDRLAGFFYGPYEQYF.